The clone carrying this T cell receptor beta chain has a handful of counts. Arm-PCR of CDR3 regions and iRepertoire HTBI primers were the basis on which TCR beta libraries were built. TCRdb re-analysed the multiplex PCR reads in MiXCR, keeping a single row per CDR3 protein. The sample has hundreds of thousands of distinct CDR3 sequences; 15% to 20% are singletons. This sample was taken from a study of regulatory T cells in long-lasting Graves disease. Time point: newly diagnosed GD, antithyroid drugs for less than 3 months. PBMC-derived RNA was used for the TCR library. The CDR3 has 16 residues. The germline V gene encodes CDR1 KGHSH and CDR2 LQKENI. J lost 5 bases, V lost 6 bases, and 12 bases had no gene match. These same data were also listed under a study on T cells in Graves' hyperthyroidism and ophthalmopathy. That paper states: Lactation, pregnancy, other autoimmune disease or uncontrolled infection led to exclusion of patients. The blood repertoire included most of the expanded thyroid clonotypes above 0.001.

The specimen comprised peripheral blood mononuclear cells (PBMCs), sampled at new diagnosis, from a patient treated with antithyroid drugs. The chain carries TRBV18 and TRBJ2-1; 8 bases line up with TRBD2. The source of this sequence is a woman under 40 with Graves disease. The CDR3 loop is CASSPSGLAGNNEQFF. The CDR3 DNA sequence: TGTGCCAGCTCCCCAAGCGGTCTAGCGGGTAACAATGAGCAGTTCTTC.